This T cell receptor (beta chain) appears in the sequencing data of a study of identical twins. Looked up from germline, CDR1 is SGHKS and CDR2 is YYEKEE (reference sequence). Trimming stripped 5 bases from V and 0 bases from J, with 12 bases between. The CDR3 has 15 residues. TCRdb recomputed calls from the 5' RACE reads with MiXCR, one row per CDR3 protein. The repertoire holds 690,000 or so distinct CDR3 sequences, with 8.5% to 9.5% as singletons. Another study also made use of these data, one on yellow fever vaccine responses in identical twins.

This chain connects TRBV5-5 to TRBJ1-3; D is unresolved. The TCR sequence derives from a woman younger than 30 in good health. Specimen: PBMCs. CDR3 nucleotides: TGTGCCAGCAGAAACGGACCGCACTCTGGAAACACCATATATTTT. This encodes CASRNGPHSGNTIYF.